Presented here are 11 T cell receptor beta chains from one specimen sequenced in a study of CD8+CD57+ T cells in acquired aplastic anemia. Flow cytometry had shown expanded CD8+CD57+ cells in the patients chosen for sequencing. The template used for profiling TCR beta VDJ and CDR3 was genomic DNA. TCRdb processed the reads anew with MiXCR; each CDR3 protein has one entry. The sample contains 75,000 to 100,000 distinct CDR3 sequences, approximately 73% of which appear only once. Sequencing used sorted CD4+, CD8+, or CD8+CD57+ T cells (not recorded which) from PBMCs. These receptors came from a human donor with aplastic anemia.

The chain has TRBV19 and TRBJ1-6; D possibly corresponds to TRBD1 (5 bases). V was shortened by 6 bases and J by 9 bases, with 15 bases between the two germline ends. The germline gives CDR1 LNHDA, CDR2 SQIVND (reference sequence). The CDR3 runs to 14 residues. The CDR3, as DNA: TGTGCCAGTAGCACAATTACAGGAGGTTCACCCCTCCACTTT. Protein product: CASSTITGGSPLHF. The full variable domain, in which reference TRBV19 and TRBJ1-6 provide the parts outside the CDR3, is DGGITQSPKYLFRKEGQNVTLSCEQNLNHDAMYWYRQDPGQGLRLIYYSQIVNDFQKGDIAEGYSVSREKKESFPLTVTSAQKNPTAFYLCASSTITGGSPLHFGNGTRLTVT.

The rearrangement links TRBV7-9 to TRBJ2-7, with D maybe TRBD2 (5 bases). The V end lost 5 bases, the J end lost 0 bases, and 11 bases lay between the germline ends. The V gene's germline CDR1 is SEHNR and CDR2 FQNEAQ (reference sequence). The CDR3 contains 14 residues. This CDR3 is CASSLGRDSYEQYF. The CDR3 DNA reads TGTGCCAGCAGCCTAGGCCGGGACTCCTACGAGCAGTACTTC.

The chain recombines TRBV20-1 with TRBJ2-3; weak D call: TRBD2 (6 bases). CDR3 length: 16 residues. Germline V CDR1 and CDR2: DFQATT, SNEGSKA (reference sequence). Trimming stripped 4 bases from V and 6 bases from J, with 23 bases between. The CDR3 DNA reads TGCAGTGCTATCCCTTTGGGGGGTTCAACGGTGGATACGCAGTATTTT. This codes for CSAIPLGGSTVDTQYF.

The chain has TRBV11-2 and TRBJ2-7, with 9 nucleotides matching TRBD1. From germline, CDR1 is SGHAT and CDR2 FQNNGV. V was clipped by 1 base and J by 3 bases; unmatched bases: 13. This CDR3 contains 18 residues. The DNA of the CDR3 is TGTGCCAGCAGCTTAGGTGGGGACAGGGTAGGTCCCGGCTACGAGCAGTACTTC. Translating gives CASSLGGDRVGPGYEQYF.

This clonotype was detected a few times. The V and J genes are TRBV24-1 and TRBJ2-3, with D perhaps matching TRBD2 (6 bases). The germline V gene encodes CDR1 KGHDR and CDR2 SFDVKD. Trimming cost V 4 bases and J 6 bases, with 13 bases left between them. This CDR3 region has 14 residues. The chain's CDR3 is CATSDSGLGDTQYF. CDR3 nucleotide sequence: TGTGCCACCAGTGACTCGGGACTCGGGGATACGCAGTATTTT.

This clonotype has only one observation. V usage is TRBV29-1 and J usage is TRBJ2-5; possibly TRBD1 or TRBD2 for D (5 bases each). V lost 4 bases and J lost 2, with 14 bases in between. The CDR3 contains 14 residues. In germline, CDR1 is SQVTM, CDR2 ANQGSEA. CDR3 sequence (DNA): TGCAGCGTTGTCGGGGCCACTAGTCAAGAGACCCAGTACTTC. This codes for CSVVGATSQETQYF.

The chain has TRBV19 and TRBJ1-2, with D unresolved. CDR3 size: 14 residues. The germline V gene encodes CDR1 LNHDA and CDR2 SQIVND (reference sequence). V was clipped by 3 bases and J by 2 bases, with 10 bases between them. The CDR3, as DNA: TGTGCCAGTAGTATTGGTCCGTACAACTATGGCTACACCTTC. This gives the protein CASSIGPYNYGYTF. Together with reference TRBV19 and TRBJ1-2, the CDR3 gives the full variable domain: DGGITQSPKYLFRKEGQNVTLSCEQNLNHDAMYWYRQDPGQGLRLIYYSQIVNDFQKGDIAEGYSVSREKKESFPLTVTSAQKNPTAFYLCASSIGPYNYGYTFGSGTRLTVV.

This clonotype was counted between two and nine times. The genes are TRBV27 and TRBJ2-3; D is unresolved. CDR3 length: 11 residues. Trimming cost V 5 bases and J 2 bases, with 2 bases left between them. In germline, CDR1 is MNHEY, CDR2 SMNVEV (reference sequence). CDR3 sequence reads: CASSTTDTQYF. Written as DNA, the CDR3 is TGTGCCAGCAGTACCACAGATACGCAGTATTTT.

The J gene is TRBJ1-6, the V gene TRBV29-1; D possibly corresponds to TRBD1 (5 bases). Germline V lookup: CDR1 SQVTM, CDR2 ANQGSEA. This CDR3 has 13 residues. V was shortened by 4 bases and J by 8 bases, with 12 bases between the two germline ends. The CDR3 loop is CSVGGDGDSPLHF. CDR3 sequence (DNA): TGCAGCGTTGGCGGGGACGGGGATTCACCCCTCCACTTT. Using reference TRBV29-1 and TRBJ1-6 for the parts outside the CDR3, the full variable domain is SAVISQKPSRDICQRGTSLTIQCQVDSQVTMMFWYRQQPGQSLTLIATANQGSEATYESGFVIDKFPISRPNLTFSTLTVSNMSPEDSSIYLCSVGGDGDSPLHFGNGTRLTVT.

This clonotype showed up just once. The V and J genes are TRBV29-1 and TRBJ1-2; 7 bases are a match to TRBD1. V was pared by 4 bases and J by 2 bases, with 7 bases of the junction left unmatched. Germline V lookup: CDR1 SQVTM, CDR2 ANQGSEA. The CDR3 contains 14 residues. Written as DNA, the CDR3 is TGCAGCGTTGGGCAGGGGGTCCCCAACTATGGCTACACCTTC. This gives the protein CSVGQGVPNYGYTF.

The CDR3 sequence is CASSAGPNYEQYF. In nucleotides, the CDR3 is TGTGCCAGCAGCGCGGGACCTAACTACGAGCAGTACTTC. V is TRBV7-6 and J is TRBJ2-7; a possible D gene is TRBD2 (6 bases). V lost 5 bases, J lost 3 bases, and 11 bases lay in between. The germline V gene has CDR1 SGHVS and CDR2 FNYEAQ. The CDR3 totals 13 residues.